These 23 T cell receptor beta chains came from one sample sequenced in a study of PD-1 blockade in classical Hodgkin lymphoma. Regarding time point: cycle 4 day 1 (C4D1), after five to seven weeks of nivolumab. No patient escaped relapse after autologous stem cell transplantation, and brentuximab vedotin exposure varied. Sequencing used immunoSEQ multiplex PCR; TCRdb keeps in-frame clones, though not all of them. Of tens of thousands of clones listed, roughly 85% are singletons. The sample consisted of peripheral blood mononuclear cells (PBMCs), taken before the fourth cycle of nivolumab. The origin of the receptors is a human donor with classical Hodgkin lymphoma.

The chain carries TRBV4-1 and TRBJ2-2; D may be TRBD1 (5 bases). The CDR3 loop spans 16 amino acids. Trimming left V 0 bases short and J 2 bases short, with 10 bases between. CDR1 and CDR2 from the germline V gene are MGHRA and YSYEKL. CDR3: CASSQDPTVNTGELFF. The DNA for the CDR3 is TGCGCCAGCAGCCAAGATCCGACAGTAAACACCGGGGAGCTGTTTTTT.

The CDR3, as DNA: TGTGCCAGCAGTGACTCGATCAGGCTATCCTACAATGAGCAGTTCTTC. Protein sequence: CASSDSIRLSYNEQFF. The chain couples TRBV6-4 to TRBJ2-1; D not resolved. V was shortened by 0 bases and J by 1 base, with 10 bases between the two germline ends. The CDR3 totals 16 residues. CDR1 MRHNA and CDR2 SNTAGT come from the germline V gene.

This clone turned up a few times. The chain carries TRBV19 and TRBJ2-7; no clear D gene. CDR1 and CDR2 from the germline V gene are LNHDA and SQIVND (reference sequence). CDR3 length: 13 residues. Trimming removed 1 base from V and 2 bases from J, with 6 bases in between. The CDR3 reads CASSIGIAYEQYF. The CDR3, as DNA: TGTGCCAGTAGTATAGGGATCGCCTACGAGCAGTACTTC.

This clone has just one count. The chain has TRBV28 and TRBJ2-1; 14 bases are shared with TRBD2. Germline V CDR1 and CDR2: MDHEN, SYDVKM. Trimming at V came to 4 bases and at J to 9 bases, leaving 8 bases not matched to a gene. This CDR3 is 16 amino acids long. CDR3 DNA: TGTGCCAGCAGTTCTACGACTAGCGGGAGGGAAGGTGAGCAGTTCTTC. This gives the protein CASSSTTSGREGEQFF.

This clone came up once. The V and J genes are TRBV10-1 and TRBJ2-7; the match to TRBD1 covers 9 bases. Trimming removed 4 bases from V and 2 bases from J; junction bases left unmatched: 3. Germline CDR1 reads WNHNN; CDR2 reads SYGVQD (reference sequence). The CDR3 has 14 residues. The DNA for the CDR3 is TGCGCCAGCAGTGCCCGGGACAGGGCCTACGAGCAGTACTTC. This translates into CASSARDRAYEQYF.

This chain uses TRBV5-6 with TRBJ1-6, with a tentative D call TRBD1 (5 bases). Germline loops: CDR1 SGHDT, CDR2 YYEEEE. CDR3 length: 14 residues. V lost 4 bases and J 8 bases, leaving 13 bases between the germline ends. The CDR3 nucleotides read TGTGCCAGCAGCGTAGCGGGGGTCCATTCACCCCTCCACTTT. Its protein is CASSVAGVHSPLHF.

V is TRBV7-3 and J is TRBJ2-3; TRBD1 agrees at 7 bases. The CDR3 has 14 amino acids. V was clipped by 5 bases and J by 4 bases; unmatched bases: 6. In germline, CDR1 is SGHTA, CDR2 FQGTGA. The CDR3 nucleotides are TGTGCCAGCAGCAGACAGGGAACGGCAGATACGCAGTATTTT. As protein: CASSRQGTADTQYF.

The chain couples TRBV30 to TRBJ1-1; perhaps TRBD1 as D (6 bases). The V end lost 0 bases, the J end lost 0 bases, and 23 bases lay between the germline ends. The CDR3 is made up of 19 amino acids. Germline assignment: CDR1 GTSNPN and CDR2 SVGIG (reference sequence). Written as DNA, the CDR3 is TGTGCCTGGAGTGTAGGTGGAGAAGGGGCCCCAGGGGTGAACACTGAAGCTTTCTTT. It translates to CAWSVGGEGAPGVNTEAFF.

V and J are TRBV13 and TRBJ2-1; D is perhaps TRBD1 (6 bases). This CDR3 comprises 14 residues. Trimming stripped 4 bases from V and 15 bases from J, with 22 bases between. Germline V gene data show CDR1 as PRHDT and CDR2 as FYEKMQ (reference sequence). CDR3 region: CASSSSGGARVVFF. The DNA for the CDR3 is TGTGCCAGCAGCTCAAGTGGGGGCGCGAGGGTAGTGTTCTTC.

This rearrangement joins TRBV10-3 to TRBJ2-1; D may be TRBD1 (6 bases). The CDR3 runs to 17 residues. V was shortened by 1 base and J by 1 base, with 14 bases between the two germline ends. Germline lookup yields CDR1 ENHRY and CDR2 SYGVKD. DNA for the CDR3: TGTGCCATCAGTGAGTATTGGGCAGGGGAGTCCTACAATGAGCAGTTCTTC. This sequence encodes CAISEYWAGESYNEQFF.

The chain joins TRBV7-2 to TRBJ2-5, with TRBD2 as a possible D gene (5 bases). This CDR3 is built from 15 residues. V was cut by 1 base and J by 0 bases, with 9 bases left in between. Germline lookup yields CDR1 SGHTA and CDR2 FQGNSA. This CDR3 reads CASSLGMRDQETQYF. In DNA, the CDR3 is TGTGCCAGCAGCTTAGGAATGAGGGACCAAGAGACCCAGTACTTC. Together with reference TRBV7-2 and TRBJ2-5, the CDR3 gives the full variable domain: GAGVSQSPSNKVTEKGKDVELRCDPISGHTALYWYRQSLGQGLEFLIYFQGNSAPDKSGLPSDRFSAERTGGSVSTLTIQRTQQEDSAVYLCASSLGMRDQETQYFGPGTRLLVL.

This clone was observed a few times. V usage is TRBV19 and J usage is TRBJ2-3, with D maybe TRBD2 (6 bases). The CDR3 has 20 residues. V was clipped by 5 bases and J by 0 bases, with 27 bases between them. Germline values: CDR1 LNHDA, CDR2 SQIVND (reference sequence). CDR3 protein: CASSERVPLPGGTSTDTQYF. In DNA, the CDR3 is TGTGCCAGTAGTGAGAGGGTTCCGCTGCCTGGGGGGACTAGCACAGATACGCAGTATTTT.

This rearrangement joins TRBV6-5 to TRBJ2-2, with a weak D call TRBD1 (5 bases). Trimming took 3 bases from V and 0 from J, leaving 8 bases between them. CDR1 MNHEY and CDR2 SVGAGI come from the germline V gene. CDR3 length: 15 amino acids. CDR3 protein: CASSYGRANTGELFF. The CDR3 nucleotides are TGTGCCAGCAGTTATGGCAGGGCGAACACCGGGGAGCTGTTTTTT.

The rearrangement uses TRBV25-1 and TRBJ2-1; TRBD1 might be the D (5 bases). Germline V CDR1 and CDR2: MGHDK, SYGVNS. The CDR3 covers 13 residues. Trimming shortened V by 7 bases and J by 7 bases, and 14 bases separated the two germline ends. This chain's CDR3 is CASTSGLGNEQFF. The CDR3 region has the DNA TGTGCCAGCACTTCAGGGCTCGGGAATGAGCAGTTCTTC. Full variable domain (rest looked up from reference TRBV25-1 and TRBJ2-1): EADIYQTPRYLVIGTGKKITLECSQTMGHDKMYWYQQDPGMELHLIHYSYGVNSTEKGDLSSESTVSRIRTEHFPLTLESARPSHTSQYLCASTSGLGNEQFFGPGTRLTVL.

The V call is TRBV6-4, the J call TRBJ2-3; D perhaps matches TRBD1 (5 bases). The CDR3 length is 15 residues. The V gene's germline CDR1 is MRHNA and CDR2 SNTAGT. The V gene lost 6 bases and the J gene lost 0 bases, with 13 bases spanning the gap. CDR3 bases: TGTGCCAGCAGGGGCCCTCAGGGTAGCACAGATACGCAGTATTTT. It specifies CASRGPQGSTDTQYF.

The rearrangement joins TRBV11-1 to TRBJ1-2; D is undetermined. Germline CDR1 is SGHAT and CDR2 is FQDESV (reference sequence). V was pared by 3 bases and J by 1 base, with 9 bases between. The length of the CDR3 is 14 residues. The CDR3 spells CASSFGSYNYGYTF. The CDR3 DNA sequence: TGTGCCAGCAGCTTCGGCAGTTATAACTATGGCTACACCTTC.

The chain joins TRBV5-1 to TRBJ2-7, with 8 nucleotides matching TRBD1. V lost 0 bases and J lost 6; bases outside the gene matches: 2. CDR1 is SGHRS, CDR2 YFSETQ, per germline. This CDR3 has 13 residues. CDR3 sequence reads: CASSLGDRGEQYF. CDR3 nucleotides: TGCGCCAGCAGCTTGGGTGACAGGGGCGAGCAGTACTTC.

This clone was observed a single time. The rearrangement joins TRBV5-1 to TRBJ2-1; 9 bases agree with TRBD1. The germline CDR1 and CDR2 sequences are SGHRS and YFSETQ. This CDR3 spans 12 amino acids. Trimming at V came to 0 bases and at J to 15 bases, leaving 4 bases not matched to a gene. Here the CDR3 DNA reads TGCGCCAGCAGCTTGGCCGGGACAGGGTGGTTCTTC. Its protein is CASSLAGTGWFF.

This clone was recorded only once. The V call is TRBV7-2, the J call TRBJ2-7; D may be TRBD2 (6 bases). There are 13 residues in the CDR3. The ends were cut back, 2 bases at V and 4 bases at J, with 9 bases in the middle. Germline V gene sequence: CDR1 SGHTA, CDR2 FQGNSA. The CDR3 nucleotides read TGTGCCAGCAGCTTAAACGGAGGGTACGAGCAGTACTTC. Its translation is CASSLNGGYEQYF. The full variable domain, its missing parts supplied by reference TRBV7-2 and TRBJ2-7, is GAGVSQSPSNKVTEKGKDVELRCDPISGHTALYWYRQSLGQGLEFLIYFQGNSAPDKSGLPSDRFSAERTGGSVSTLTIQRTQQEDSAVYLCASSLNGGYEQYFGPGTRLTVT.

This chain uses TRBV7-3 with TRBJ1-1; D gene ambiguous. The CDR3 is made up of 13 amino acids. Trimming left V 5 bases short and J 1 base short, with 8 bases between. Germline V gives CDR1 SGHTA, CDR2 FQGTGA. The CDR3 spells CASSLTSNTEAFF. In nucleotides, the CDR3 is TGTGCCAGCAGCCTGACTTCGAACACTGAAGCTTTCTTT.

The V gene is TRBV25-1, the J gene TRBJ2-3; 12 nucleotides align to TRBD1. This CDR3 is built from 17 residues. CDR1 is MGHDK and CDR2 is SYGVNS in the germline V gene. V lost 4 bases to trimming and J lost 3 bases; unmatched junction nucleotides: 8. Here the CDR3 DNA reads TGTGCCAGCAGTGCTGCCTGGGGACAGGGGGCAACAGATACGCAGTATTTT. This sequence encodes CASSAAWGQGATDTQYF. Variable domain in full (rest from reference TRBV25-1 and TRBJ2-3): EADIYQTPRYLVIGTGKKITLECSQTMGHDKMYWYQQDPGMELHLIHYSYGVNSTEKGDLSSESTVSRIRTEHFPLTLESARPSHTSQYLCASSAAWGQGATDTQYFGPGTRLTVL.

This chain joins TRBV4-3 and TRBJ2-1; 7 bases align to TRBD2. V trimming: 4 bases; J trimming: 4 bases; junction bases outside the gene matches: 7. The CDR3 is made up of 15 amino acids. In germline, CDR1 is LGHNA, CDR2 YSLEER. The CDR3 here is CASSPSSGVYNEQFF. The CDR3 region has the DNA TGCGCCAGCAGCCCTTCCAGCGGGGTTTACAATGAGCAGTTCTTC.

J is TRBJ1-1 and V is TRBV30; perhaps TRBD1 as D (5 bases). The V and J ends lost 0 bases and 4 bases respectively, with 9 bases between them. Germline CDR1 reads GTSNPN; CDR2 reads SVGIG (reference sequence). This CDR3 region has 13 residues. CDR3 DNA sequence: TGTGCCTGGAGTGTGCTCAGGGCCACTGAAGCTTTCTTT. Protein product: CAWSVLRATEAFF.